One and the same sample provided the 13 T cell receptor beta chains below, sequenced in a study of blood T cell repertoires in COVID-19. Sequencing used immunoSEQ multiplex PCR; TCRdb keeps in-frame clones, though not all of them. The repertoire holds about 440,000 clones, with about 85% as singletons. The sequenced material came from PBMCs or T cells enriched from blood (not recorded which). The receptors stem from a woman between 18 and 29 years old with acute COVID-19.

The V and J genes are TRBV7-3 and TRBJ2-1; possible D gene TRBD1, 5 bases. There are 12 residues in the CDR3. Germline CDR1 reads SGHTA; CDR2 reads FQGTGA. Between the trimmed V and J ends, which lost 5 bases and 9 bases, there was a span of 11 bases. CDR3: CASSPGHGEQFF. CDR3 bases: TGTGCCAGCAGCCCAGGGCATGGTGAGCAGTTCTTC.

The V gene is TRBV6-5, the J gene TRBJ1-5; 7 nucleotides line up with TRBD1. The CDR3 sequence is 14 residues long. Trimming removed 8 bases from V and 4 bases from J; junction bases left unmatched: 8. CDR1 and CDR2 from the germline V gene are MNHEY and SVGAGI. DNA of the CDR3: TGTGCCAGCTCTGACAGGGTCGGAAATCAGCCCCAGCATTTT. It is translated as CASSDRVGNQPQHF.

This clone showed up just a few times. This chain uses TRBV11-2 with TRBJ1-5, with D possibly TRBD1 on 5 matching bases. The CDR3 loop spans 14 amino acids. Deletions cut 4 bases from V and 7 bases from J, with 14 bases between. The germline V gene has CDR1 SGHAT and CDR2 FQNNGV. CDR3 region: CASSSFGGGQPQHF. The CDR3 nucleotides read TGTGCCAGCAGCTCTTTTGGGGGGGGGCAGCCCCAGCATTTT.

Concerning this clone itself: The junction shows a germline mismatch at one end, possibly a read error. The CDR3 bases are TGTGCCAGCAGTCCCGCCGGGTCCCGCCTGAACTTC. Amino acids: CASSPAGSRLNF. The J gene is TRBJ2-5, the V gene TRBV2; no definite D call. The CDR3 contains 12 residues. The V gene's germline CDR1 is SNHLY and CDR2 FYNNEI.

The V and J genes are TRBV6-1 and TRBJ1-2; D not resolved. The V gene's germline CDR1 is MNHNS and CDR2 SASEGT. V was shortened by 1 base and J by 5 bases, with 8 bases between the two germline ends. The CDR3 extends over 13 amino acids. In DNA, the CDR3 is TGTGCCAGCAGTGAAGGGAGTCTATATGGCTACACCTTC. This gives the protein CASSEGSLYGYTF.

The CDR3 nucleotides are TGTGCCAGCAGCTTGGAACAGGGGGTCAGCGAGCAGTACTTC. Its translation: CASSLEQGVSEQYF. J is TRBJ2-7 and V is TRBV5-6, with 8 nucleotides matching TRBD1. Trimming cost V 0 bases and J 6 bases; bases outside gene matches: 5. Germline CDR1 reads SGHDT; CDR2 reads YYEEEE. The CDR3 length is 14 residues. The complete variable domain, with remaining parts taken from reference TRBV5-6 and TRBJ2-7, reads DAGVTQSPTHLIKTRGQQVTLRCSPKSGHDTVSWYQQALGQGPQFIFQYYEEEERQRGNFPDRFSGHQFPNYSSELNVNALLLGDSALYLCASSLEQGVSEQYFGPGTRLTVT.

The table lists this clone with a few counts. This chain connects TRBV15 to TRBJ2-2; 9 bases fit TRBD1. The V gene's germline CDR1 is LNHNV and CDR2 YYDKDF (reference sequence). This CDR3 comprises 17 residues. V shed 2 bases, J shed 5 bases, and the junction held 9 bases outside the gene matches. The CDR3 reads CATSRRTGDSRTGELFF. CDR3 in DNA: TGTGCCACCAGCAGACGGACAGGGGATTCGAGGACCGGGGAGCTGTTTTTT. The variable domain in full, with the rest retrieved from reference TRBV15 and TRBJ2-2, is DAMVIQNPRYQVTQFGKPVTLSCSQTLNHNVMYWYQQKSSQAPKLLFHYYDKDFNNEADTPDNFQSRRPNTSFCFLDIRSPGLGDTAMYLCATSRRTGDSRTGELFFGEGSRLTVL.

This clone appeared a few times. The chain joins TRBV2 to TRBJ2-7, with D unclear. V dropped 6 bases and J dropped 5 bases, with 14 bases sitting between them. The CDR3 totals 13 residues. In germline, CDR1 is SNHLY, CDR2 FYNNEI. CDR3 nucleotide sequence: TGTGCCAGCAGACAAACGGAGTCCCACGAGCAGTACTTC. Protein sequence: CASRQTESHEQYF.

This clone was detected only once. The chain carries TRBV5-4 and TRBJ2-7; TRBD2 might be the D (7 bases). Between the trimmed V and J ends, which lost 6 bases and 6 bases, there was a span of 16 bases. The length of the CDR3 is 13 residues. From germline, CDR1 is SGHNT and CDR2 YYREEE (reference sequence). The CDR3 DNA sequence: TGTGCCAGCAACCAAAGGGGGGGGCCCGAGCAGTACTTC. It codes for CASNQRGGPEQYF.

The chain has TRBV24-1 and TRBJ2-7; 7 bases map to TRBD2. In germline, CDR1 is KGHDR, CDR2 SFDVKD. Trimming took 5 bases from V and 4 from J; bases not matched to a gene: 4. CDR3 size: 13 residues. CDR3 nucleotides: TGTGCCACCAGTGGCGGGAGTATTTACGAGCAGTACTTC. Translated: CATSGGSIYEQYF.

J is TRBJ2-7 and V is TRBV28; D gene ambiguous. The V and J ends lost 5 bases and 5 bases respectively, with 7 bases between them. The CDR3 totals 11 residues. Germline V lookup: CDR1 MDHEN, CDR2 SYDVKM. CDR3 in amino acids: CASSILHEQYF. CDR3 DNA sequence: TGTGCCAGCAGTATACTCCACGAGCAGTACTTC.

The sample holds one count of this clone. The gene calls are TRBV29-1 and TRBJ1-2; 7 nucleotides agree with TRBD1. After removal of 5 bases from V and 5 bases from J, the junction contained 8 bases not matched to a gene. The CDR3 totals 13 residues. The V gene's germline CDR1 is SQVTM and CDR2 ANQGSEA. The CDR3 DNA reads TGCAGCGTTAGGAAAGGGGGCGTTTATGGCTACACCTTC. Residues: CSVRKGGVYGYTF. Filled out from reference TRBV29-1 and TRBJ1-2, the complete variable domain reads SAVISQKPSRDICQRGTSLTIQCQVDSQVTMMFWYRQQPGQSLTLIATANQGSEATYESGFVIDKFPISRPNLTFSTLTVSNMSPEDSSIYLCSVRKGGVYGYTFGSGTRLTVV.

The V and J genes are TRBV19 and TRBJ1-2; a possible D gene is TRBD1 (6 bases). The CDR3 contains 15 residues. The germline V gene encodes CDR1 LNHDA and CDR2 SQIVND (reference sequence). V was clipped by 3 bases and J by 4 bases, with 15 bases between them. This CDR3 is CASSIIQTGLYGYTF. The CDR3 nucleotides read TGTGCCAGTAGTATCATACAGACAGGACTCTATGGCTACACCTTC.